A single sample is the source of the 8 T cell receptor beta chains below, sequenced in a study of blood T cell repertoires in COVID-19 (dated by TCRdb to 2020 to 2022). Library generation was performed with the immunoSEQ multiplex PCR assay. Drawn from immuneACCESS, this table holds only the in-frame rearrangements with V and J called that TCRdb kept. Clones are partly lost; checked studies trace under half to an unresolved V gene and leave the rest unexplained. The sample profile shows approximately 240,000 clones; 88% of them were found once. The ten largest clones take up 2.1% of the sample. The source material was peripheral blood. The receptor source for this set is a woman aged 40 to 55 who had recovered from COVID-19.

This chain links TRBV11-2 with TRBJ2-1, with D possibly TRBD1 on 5 matching bases. V was shortened by 5 bases and J by 9 bases, with 14 bases between the two germline ends. The CDR3 runs 13 residues. Germline V lookup: CDR1 SGHAT, CDR2 FQNNGV. The CDR3 DNA reads TGTGCCAGCAGCCCGTACCGTAGGGGTGAGCAGTTCTTC. Protein product: CASSPYRRGEQFF.

J is TRBJ1-3 and V is TRBV3-1 (or the pseudogene TRBV3-2); 9 bases map to TRBD1. The length of the CDR3 is 16 residues. The V gene's germline CDR1 is LGHDT and CDR2 YNNKEL (reference sequence). Trimming removed 4 bases from V and 0 bases from J; junction bases left unmatched: 4. CDR3 region: CASSPTGGSSGNTIYF. In nucleotides, the CDR3 is TGTGCCAGCAGCCCCACAGGGGGCTCCTCTGGAAACACCATATATTTT.

The CDR3, as DNA: TGTGCCAGCAGGCTTTTGACAGGCGGCTACACCTTC. It encodes CASRLLTGGYTF. V usage is TRBV28 and J usage is TRBJ1-2, with D possibly TRBD1 on 6 matching bases. Trimming removed 6 bases from V and 8 bases from J, with 13 bases in between. CDR3 size: 12 residues. Germline V gives CDR1 MDHEN, CDR2 SYDVKM.

This sequence joins TRBV7-9 and TRBJ2-7; no reliable D call. This CDR3 spans 12 amino acids. Germline lookup yields CDR1 SEHNR and CDR2 FQNEAQ (reference sequence). V lost 4 bases to trimming and J lost 7 bases, with 11 bases between them. The CDR3 spells CASSSTSGEQYF. CDR3 in DNA: TGTGCCAGCAGCTCGACAAGTGGGGAGCAGTACTTC.

The chain recombines TRBV5-1 with TRBJ2-7; D gene uncertain. Per the germline V gene, CDR1 is SGHRS and CDR2 is YFSETQ. The V gene lost 2 bases and the J gene lost 3 bases, with 9 bases spanning the gap. This CDR3 is 13 amino acids long. The CDR3 loop reads CASSLPSHYEQYF. The CDR3 DNA follows: TGCGCCAGCAGCTTACCGAGTCACTACGAGCAGTACTTC. Filled out from reference TRBV5-1 and TRBJ2-7, the complete variable domain reads KAGVTQTPRYLIKTRGQQVTLSCSPISGHRSVSWYQQTPGQGLQFLFEYFSETQRNKGNFPGRFSGRQFSNSRSEMNVSTLELGDSALYLCASSLPSHYEQYFGPGTRLTVT.

The chain is built from TRBV7-2 and TRBJ2-7; TRBD2 might be the D (5 bases). The CDR3 totals 15 residues. Germline V gene sequence: CDR1 SGHTA, CDR2 FQGNSA. Trimming shortened V by 5 bases and J by 0 bases, and 14 bases separated the two germline ends. The chain's CDR3 is CASSLGSGSSYEQYF. The CDR3 nucleotides are TGTGCCAGCAGCCTAGGGAGCGGCAGCTCCTACGAGCAGTACTTC.

The chain has TRBV4-3 and TRBJ2-3; 9 bases fit TRBD2. The CDR3 has 15 residues. V trimming: 0 bases; J trimming: 6 bases; junction bases outside the gene matches: 4. Germline assignment: CDR1 LGHNA and CDR2 YSLEER. The CDR3 loop reads CASSQEAAGGDTQYF. CDR3 DNA: TGCGCCAGCAGCCAAGAGGCAGCGGGGGGCGATACGCAGTATTTT.

V is TRBV7-8 and J is TRBJ2-7; 8 bases match TRBD1. CDR1 SGHVS and CDR2 FQNEAQ come from the germline V gene. V was clipped by 5 bases and J by 1 base; unmatched bases: 7. This CDR3 spans 15 amino acids. Here the CDR3 reads CASSLRDRTSYEQYF. The CDR3 DNA follows: TGTGCCAGCAGCCTACGGGACAGGACGTCCTACGAGCAGTACTTC.